The clone carrying this T cell receptor (beta chain) has just one count. The antigen remains unidentified. This entry comes from a study of OX40 agonist ivuxolimab in advanced cancers. On cycle 4 day 1 and cycle 7 day 1, as well as at baseline, blood was sampled. This CDR3 region has 17 residues. The ends lost 3 bases at V and 2 bases at J; junction bases unmatched: 9. CDR1 is SGHDT and CDR2 is YYEEEE in the germline V gene. Clones were read by immunoSEQ multiplex PCR, and TCRdb kept only the in-frame ones, dropping some. Of about 80,000 clones in the sample, roughly 81% were seen once. Study results and caveats: On average, CD8+ T cells showed a greater number of expanded clones than CD4+.

The clonotype comes from an adult with an advanced solid tumor such as melanoma, head and neck, liver or kidney cancer. The sequences come from CD4+ or CD8+ T cells sorted from blood, collected in a trial of the OX40 agonist ivuxolimab. The gene calls are TRBV5-6 and TRBJ1-3; 9 nucleotides agree with TRBD1. Here the CDR3 DNA reads TGTGCCAGCAGCTCGCGACACAGGGGGCTTGCTGGAAACACCATATATTTT. Protein: CASSSRHRGLAGNTIYF.